The 11 T cell receptor beta chains below were found in one sample sequenced in a study of tumor and adjacent non-tumor tissue in lung cancer. The template was RNA from unsorted bulk tissue. TCRbeta libraries were built with three rounds of nested PCR, modified from ARM-PCR. TCRdb recomputed calls from the multiplex PCR reads with MiXCR, one row per CDR3 protein. The profile shows approximately 120,000 distinct CDR3 sequences, roughly 73% of them singletons. Specimen: lung tumor tissue. The receptor source for this set is a woman aged 55-70 years with non-small cell lung cancer.

Turning to this clonotype: The junction does not match germline at one end; this may be a read error. The rearrangement links TRBV6-2 or TRBV6-3 to TRBJ1-5; D remains unclear. This CDR3 has 12 amino acids. Germline CDR1 is MNHEY and CDR2 is SVGEGT. DNA of the CDR3: TGTACCAGCCGGGGTGACTATCAGCCCCAGCATTTT. This sequence encodes CTSRGDYQPQHF.

With regard to this clonotype: One junction end does not reproduce the germline sequence, and a read error may be involved. The chain uses TRBV6-2 or TRBV6-3 and TRBJ2-1; maybe TRBD2 (6 bases). The CDR3 is 13 residues long. From germline, CDR1 is MNHEY and CDR2 SVGEGT. The CDR3 region is CASSMGRGGEHFF. The CDR3 nucleotides are TGTGCCAGCAGCATGGGGCGGGGAGGTGAGCATTTCTTC.

Details on this clonotype: At one boundary the junction diverges from the germline segment, which might be a read error. The V and J genes are TRBV11-2 and TRBJ2-4; a weak D match, TRBD2 (5 bases). CDR1 is SGHAT and CDR2 is FQNNGV in the germline V gene. The CDR3 contains 15 residues. DNA of the CDR3: TGTGCCAGCAGCTCCCGAACTAGTGGGAAAAACATTCATTACTTC. Translating it yields CASSSRTSGKNIHYF.

This clonotype was observed a handful of times. At one end, the junction sequence differs from germline, possibly due to a read error. This chain uses TRBV20-1 with TRBJ2-3; D gene ambiguous. CDR3 length: 13 amino acids. Germline V gene sequence: CDR1 DFQATT, CDR2 SNEGSKA (reference sequence). CDR3 coding DNA: TGCAGTGCCCGTGGAGTAGTCGCAGATACGCAGTATTTC. Translated, it gives CSARGVVADTQYF.

Worth noting for this clonotype: With a much larger clone just one base away, this may be a read error. The rearrangement links TRBV20-1 to TRBJ2-2; possibly TRBD1 for D (6 bases). The CDR3 runs 17 residues. Germline V lookup: CDR1 DFQATT, CDR2 SNEGSKA (reference sequence). CDR3 residues: CNARDRVTGENTGELFF. Written as DNA, the CDR3 is TGCAATGCTAGAGATCGGGTGACAGGAGAGAACACCGGGGAGCTGTTTTTT.

In the case of this clonotype: The germline gene is not matched at one end of the junction; a read error may be the cause. This chain joins TRBV29-1 and TRBJ2-7, with D perhaps matching TRBD2 (5 bases). The CDR3 consists of 12 residues. Germline assignment: CDR1 SQVTM and CDR2 ANQGSEA. This chain's CDR3 is CSVVGEHYEQYF. CDR3 DNA: TGTAGCGTTGTTGGGGAACACTACGAGCAGTACTTC.

Comments on this clonotype: A junction end diverges from the germline sequence, so it may reflect a read error. V gene TRBV20-1 combines with J gene TRBJ2-2; D may correspond to TRBD1 or TRBD2 (5 bases each). The CDR3 has 13 residues. Looked up from germline, CDR1 is DFQATT and CDR2 is SNEGSKA (reference sequence). CDR3 DNA sequence: TGCAGTGCTAGTCGTGCGGACACTGGGGAGCTGGTTTTT. Amino acids: CSASRADTGELVF.

About this clonotype: The CDR3 end shows no conserved phenylalanine or tryptophan, and so a read error is likely. The gene calls are TRBV10-3 and TRBJ2-3; 7 bases are a match to TRBD2. The germline CDR1 and CDR2 sequences are ENHRY and SYGVKD. CDR3 length: 15 residues. CDR3 in amino acids: CAFSASGRVTDTQYI. CDR3 sequence (DNA): TGTGCCTTCAGCGCGAGTGGGAGGGTGACAGATACGCAGTATATT.

The chain recombines TRBV7-8 with TRBJ2-7, with unresolved D. V was trimmed by 2 bases and J by 7 bases, leaving 18 bases between them. The CDR3 totals 15 residues. Germline V gene lookup returns CDR1 SGHVS and CDR2 FQNEAQ. CDR3 in DNA: TGTGCCAGCAGCTTATTTGGCACTTCCCTCGGGGAGCAGTACTTC. Translating it yields CASSLFGTSLGEQYF.

The chain uses TRBV6-5 and TRBJ1-2; D is uncertain. The CDR3 has 13 residues. Germline CDR1 reads MNHEY; CDR2 reads SVGAGI. V was clipped by 7 bases and J by 6 bases, with 15 bases between them. The DNA of the CDR3 is TGTGCCAGCACCTCCAGTCCTTACCATGGCTACACCTTC. Protein sequence: CASTSSPYHGYTF.

This clonotype was observed many times. V gene TRBV6-1 combines with J gene TRBJ1-3, with D uncertain. The V end lost 2 bases, the J end lost 0 bases, and 5 bases lay between the germline ends. This CDR3 is 14 amino acids long. CDR1 MNHNS and CDR2 SASEGT come from the germline V gene. The CDR3 nucleotides read TGTGCCAGCAGTGAAACTGGCTCTGGAAACACCATATATTTT. Amino acid sequence: CASSETGSGNTIYF.